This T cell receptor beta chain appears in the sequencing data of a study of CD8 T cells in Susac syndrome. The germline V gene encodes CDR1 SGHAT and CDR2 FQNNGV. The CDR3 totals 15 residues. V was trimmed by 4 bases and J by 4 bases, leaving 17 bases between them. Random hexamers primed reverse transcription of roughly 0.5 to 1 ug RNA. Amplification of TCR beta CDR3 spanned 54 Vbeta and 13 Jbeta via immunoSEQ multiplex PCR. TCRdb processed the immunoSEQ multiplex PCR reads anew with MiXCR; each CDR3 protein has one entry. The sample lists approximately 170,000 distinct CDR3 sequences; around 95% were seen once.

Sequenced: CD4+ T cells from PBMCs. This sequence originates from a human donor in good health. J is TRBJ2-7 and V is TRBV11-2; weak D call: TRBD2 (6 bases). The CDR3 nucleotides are TGTGCCAGCAGCTCCCCTTTGGCGGGGACTTACGAGCAGTACTTC. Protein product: CASSSPLAGTYEQYF.